Listed below are T cell receptor beta chains from one sample, sequenced in a study of T-cell memory formation after mild COVID-19. TCRdb independently ran MiXCR on the 5' RACE reads; one entry per CDR3 protein. The table shows fewer than 600,000 distinct CDR3 sequences, with about 22% occurring only once. The sample consisted of PBMCs or a T cell subset sorted from them (not recorded which). The receptor source for this set is an adult woman who had mild COVID-19 (a few samples of this study predate the infection). Cell type and time point are not known. The CDR3 runs from the conserved cysteine through the conserved F or W. A D gene is named only where the DNA matches it firmly. Some rows mark clone size as missing; the rest say once, few, many or name a class of expanded clone.

few,NA,TRBJ2-7,TRBV9,CASSPAGRINYEQYF,TGTGCCAGCAGCCCGGCGGGACGGATAAACTACGAGCAGTACTTC
NA,TRBD1,TRBJ1-5,TRBV30,CAWSGLGQGGYSNQPQHF,TGTGCCTGGAGTGGTCTAGGACAGGGGGGATATAGCAATCAGCCCCAGCATTTT
few,TRBD2,TRBJ2-1,TRBV4-3,CASSQGAGKRGYNEQFF,TGCGCCAGCAGCCAAGGGGCTGGGAAGCGGGGGTACAATGAGCAGTTCTTC
few,NA,TRBJ2-7,TRBV5-1,CASSWQRPDEQYF,TGCGCCAGCAGCTGGCAACGGCCGGACGAGCAGTACTTC
NA,NA,TRBJ1-5,TRBV7-2,CASSLEAALTNQPQHF,TGTGCCAGCAGCTTAGAGGCGGCTCTTACTAATCAGCCCCAGCATTTT
once,NA,TRBJ2-1,TRBV11-3,CASSLVAGQAYNEQFF,TGTGCCAGCAGCTTAGTAGCGGGACAGGCGTACAATGAGCAGTTCTTC
few,NA,TRBJ2-1,TRBV5-5,CASSPREGASYNEQFF,TGTGCCAGCAGCCCTCGCGAGGGAGCCTCCTACAATGAGCAGTTCTTC
NA,NA,TRBJ1-3,TRBV27,CASRMQSSGNTIYF,TGTGCCAGCAGAATGCAGTCTTCTGGAAACACCATATATTTT
NA,TRBD2,TRBJ2-7,TRBV6-5,CASWTSGRQYEQYF,TGTGCCAGCTGGACTAGCGGGAGACAGTACGAGCAGTACTTC
NA,NA,TRBJ2-7,TRBV5-6,CASSLQSLVEQYF,TGTGCCAGCAGCTTGCAGAGTCTGGTCGAGCAGTACTTC
once,NA,TRBJ2-7,TRBV4-2,CASSPRRAGHEQYF,TGTGCCAGCAGCCCCCGGCGAGCGGGCCACGAGCAGTACTTC
NA,NA,TRBJ2-2,TRBV4-1,CASSHTTGAGELFF,TGCGCCAGCAGCCATACAACAGGTGCCGGGGAGCTGTTTTTT
NA,TRBD2,TRBJ2-5,TRBV12-3/TRBV12-4,CASSFEGLGQETQYF,TGTGCCAGCAGTTTTGAGGGACTAGGCCAAGAGACCCAGTACTTC